Listed here are 29 T cell receptor beta chains from one sample, sequenced in a study of T cell responses to AZD1222 COVID-19 vaccine. The protocol was immunoSEQ multiplex PCR, while the TCRdb copy is restricted to in-frame clones and leaves out a portion. The repertoire includes about 140,000 clones, roughly 90% of them detected once, and 5% to 6.5% sits in the top ten. This sample comprised peripheral blood, obtained on day 0 of AZD1222 vaccination. Every receptor here comes from an adult in good health.

The chain recombines TRBV19 with TRBJ2-7, with TRBD1 as a possible D gene (5 bases). Germline V gives CDR1 LNHDA, CDR2 SQIVND (reference sequence). V lost 0 bases and J lost 9, with 15 bases in between. CDR3 length equals 14 residues. In DNA, the CDR3 is TGTGCCAGTAGTATAGATCCAGGGTCGGTGTGGCAGTACTTC. Amino acids: CASSIDPGSVWQYF.

This clone was observed a few times. The J gene is TRBJ1-5, the V gene TRBV19; TRBD1 might be the D (6 bases). Trimming removed 3 bases at V and 2 bases at J, with 11 bases between. The CDR3 spans 15 residues. Germline V gives CDR1 LNHDA, CDR2 SQIVND (reference sequence). The CDR3 is CASSIGGGGNQPQHF. CDR3 coding DNA: TGTGCCAGTAGTATCGGGGGGGGCGGCAATCAGCCCCAGCATTTT.

The V gene is TRBV30, the J gene TRBJ1-2, with D possibly matching TRBD1 (6 bases). Germline lookup yields CDR1 GTSNPN and CDR2 SVGIG (reference sequence). CDR3 length: 15 amino acids. V was cut by 2 bases and J by 1 base, with 14 bases left in between. The CDR3 bases are TGTGCCTGGAGTATAGGTGGGGGCGGTAACTATGGCTACACCTTC. Protein: CAWSIGGGGNYGYTF.

The chain is built from TRBV11-2 and TRBJ2-2, with D possibly being TRBD1 (5 bases). The CDR3 contains 15 residues. V lost 1 base, J lost 4 bases, and 10 bases lay in between. Germline V gene lookup returns CDR1 SGHAT and CDR2 FQNNGV. CDR3: CASSLGGRATGELFF. For the CDR3, the DNA is TGTGCCAGCAGCTTAGGAGGCAGGGCCACCGGGGAGCTGTTTTTT.

The gene calls are TRBV6-5 and TRBJ1-2, with D perhaps TRBD1 (5 bases). This CDR3 has 15 residues. CDR1 is MNHEY, CDR2 SVGAGI, per germline. V was trimmed by 0 bases and J by 4 bases, leaving 12 bases between them. CDR3 bases: TGTGCCAGCAGTTACTCGGGTCCGAGGGGCTATGGCTACACCTTC. This encodes CASSYSGPRGYGYTF.

The chain joins TRBV18 to TRBJ1-5; 7 nucleotides line up with TRBD1. Germline V gene sequence: CDR1 KGHSH, CDR2 LQKENI. The CDR3 totals 14 residues. V shed 3 bases, J shed 4 bases, and the junction held 3 bases outside the gene matches. DNA for the CDR3: TGTGCCAGCTCACCCGGGACAGTTAATCAGCCCCAGCATTTT. This gives the protein CASSPGTVNQPQHF.

The V and J genes are TRBV7-2 and TRBJ1-6; D ambiguous. The CDR3 totals 18 residues. Trimming cost V 6 bases and J 3 bases, with 21 bases left between them. Germline V gene data show CDR1 as SGHTA and CDR2 as FQGNSA. The CDR3 DNA reads as TGTGCCAGCAGTGCTCGATCCGCCGGACTGAGCTATAATTCACCCCTCCACTTT. It yields the protein CASSARSAGLSYNSPLHF.

Comments on this clone: Other DNA sequences in the same sample also yield this CDR3. J is TRBJ2-7 and V is TRBV4-3; D remains ambiguous. This CDR3 contains 14 residues. Germline V gives CDR1 LGHNA, CDR2 YSLEER. The V end was cut by 1 base, the J end by 2 bases, with 9 bases between. Here the CDR3 DNA reads TGCGCCAGCAGCCAAGGGACCGGCCCCTACGAGCAGTACTTC. It is translated as CASSQGTGPYEQYF.

The chain has TRBV5-1 and TRBJ2-1; TRBD2 matches at 9 bases. The V and J ends lost 4 bases and 1 base, in that order; junction bases with no gene match: 6. This CDR3 contains 16 residues. Germline values: CDR1 SGHRS, CDR2 YFSETQ. This CDR3 reads CASSRSGSYSYNEQFF. Written as DNA, the CDR3 is TGCGCCAGCAGCCGTAGCGGGAGCTATTCCTACAATGAGCAGTTCTTC.

This rearrangement joins TRBV19 to TRBJ2-2; TRBD2 agrees at 13 bases. The CDR3 runs 19 residues. Trimming took 5 bases from V and 5 from J; bases not matched to a gene: 14. Germline V CDR1 and CDR2: LNHDA, SQIVND (reference sequence). As DNA, the CDR3 is TGTGCCAGTAGTCCCGTGCAGGGACTAGCGGGAATGGGAACCGGGGAGCTGTTTTTT. Amino acid sequence: CASSPVQGLAGMGTGELFF.

This chain connects TRBV19 to TRBJ1-6; D is unclear. The V end was cut by 5 bases, the J end by 6 bases, with 11 bases between. CDR3 length equals 14 residues. CDR1 and CDR2 from the germline V gene are LNHDA and SQIVND (reference sequence). CDR3 region: CASSHRGFNSPLHF. The CDR3 DNA reads TGTGCCAGTAGTCACCGAGGATTTAATTCACCCCTCCACTTT. Complete variable domain (other parts from reference TRBV19 and TRBJ1-6): DGGITQSPKYLFRKEGQNVTLSCEQNLNHDAMYWYRQDPGQGLRLIYYSQIVNDFQKGDIAEGYSVSREKKESFPLTVTSAQKNPTAFYLCASSHRGFNSPLHFGNGTRLTVT.

This clone was recorded once. The chain employs TRBV7-8 and TRBJ2-1; 9 positions match TRBD2. The V gene's germline CDR1 is SGHVS and CDR2 FQNEAQ. The J segment lost 1 base and the V segment lost 1 base, leaving 5 bases of the junction unmatched. This CDR3 has 17 amino acids. CDR3 loop: CASSLVGSGSSYNEQFF. The CDR3 DNA reads TGTGCCAGCAGCTTAGTGGGTAGCGGGAGTTCCTACAATGAGCAGTTCTTC.

The gene calls are TRBV19 and TRBJ2-7, with D possibly matching TRBD1 (5 bases). The CDR3 runs to 15 residues. The V end lost 7 bases, the J end lost 4 bases, and 20 bases lay between the germline ends. From germline, CDR1 is LNHDA and CDR2 SQIVND (reference sequence). CDR3 in DNA: TGTGCCAGTAAACAGGCAGCAACGACGAGGTACGAGCAGTACTTC. Amino acids: CASKQAATTRYEQYF. The complete variable domain, with remaining parts taken from reference TRBV19 and TRBJ2-7, reads DGGITQSPKYLFRKEGQNVTLSCEQNLNHDAMYWYRQDPGQGLRLIYYSQIVNDFQKGDIAEGYSVSREKKESFPLTVTSAQKNPTAFYLCASKQAATTRYEQYFGPGTRLTVT.

The chain's CDR3 is CASSHVGRGNTEAFF. In DNA, the CDR3 is TGTGCCAGCAGCCACGTTGGCAGAGGTAACACTGAAGCTTTCTTT. The chain employs TRBV7-2 and TRBJ1-1, with no clear D. Between the trimmed V and J ends, which lost 5 bases and 2 bases, there was a span of 15 bases. The CDR3 runs 15 residues. Looked up from germline, CDR1 is SGHTA and CDR2 is FQGNSA.

Turning to this clone: The sample carries other DNA sequences with the same CDR3. The CDR3 loop is CASSLKGGNTEAFF. CDR3 DNA sequence: TGTGCCAGCAGCTTAAAGGGGGGGAACACTGAAGCTTTCTTT. The genes are TRBV7-3 and TRBJ1-1, with D perhaps TRBD1 (6 bases). Germline V lookup: CDR1 SGHTA, CDR2 FQGTGA. The V end lost 1 base, the J end lost 1 base, and 7 bases lay between the germline ends. The CDR3 sequence is 14 residues long.

CDR3: CASSLDRGVGYTF. CDR3 bases: TGTGCCAGCAGTTTGGACAGGGGCGTTGGCTACACCTTC. V usage is TRBV27 and J usage is TRBJ1-2; 9 nucleotides align to TRBD1. Trimming removed 3 bases from V and 7 bases from J; junction bases left unmatched: 3. CDR3 length equals 13 residues. Germline lookup yields CDR1 MNHEY and CDR2 SMNVEV (reference sequence).

The rearrangement links TRBV29-1 to TRBJ1-1; possible D gene TRBD1, 6 bases. Trimming left V 6 bases short and J 0 bases short, with 11 bases between. Germline V CDR1 and CDR2: SQVTM, ANQGSEA. This CDR3 region has 13 residues. Written as DNA, the CDR3 is TGCAGCGTGAACAGGGCTATGAACACTGAAGCTTTCTTT. Translated, it gives CSVNRAMNTEAFF. Drawing the rest from reference TRBV29-1 and TRBJ1-1, the complete variable domain is SAVISQKPSRDICQRGTSLTIQCQVDSQVTMMFWYRQQPGQSLTLIATANQGSEATYESGFVIDKFPISRPNLTFSTLTVSNMSPEDSSIYLCSVNRAMNTEAFFGQGTRLTVV.

This clone was found a few times. The gene calls are TRBV6-2 or TRBV6-3 and TRBJ1-1; weak D call: TRBD1 (6 bases). The CDR3 spans 13 residues. The V gene's germline CDR1 is MNHEY and CDR2 SVGEGT. Trimming cost V 6 bases and J 3 bases, with 11 bases left between them. The DNA of the CDR3 is TGTGCCAGCAGCGGACAGACTTACACTGAAGCTTTCTTT. It specifies CASSGQTYTEAFF.

The chain employs TRBV7-6 and TRBJ2-1; 7 bases are shared with TRBD1. After removal of 5 bases from V and 5 bases from J, the junction contained 9 bases not matched to a gene. This CDR3 contains 15 residues. From germline, CDR1 is SGHVS and CDR2 FNYEAQ. CDR3: CASSRGQEWDNEQFF. Written as DNA, the CDR3 is TGTGCCAGCAGCCGAGGACAGGAGTGGGACAATGAGCAGTTCTTC. The complete variable domain, with remaining parts taken from reference TRBV7-6 and TRBJ2-1, reads GAGVSQSPRYKVTKRGQDVALRCDPISGHVSLYWYRQALGQGPEFLTYFNYEAQQDKSGLPNDRFSAERPEGSISTLTIQRTEQRDSAMYRCASSRGQEWDNEQFFGPGTRLTVL.

The chain has TRBV19 and TRBJ2-3; 7 bases align to TRBD1. Germline V gene data show CDR1 as LNHDA and CDR2 as SQIVND (reference sequence). V was pared by 2 bases and J by 5 bases, with 7 bases of the junction left unmatched. The CDR3 is 15 amino acids. The chain's CDR3 is CASSILTGVGDTQYF. In DNA, the CDR3 is TGTGCCAGTAGTATACTCACAGGGGTGGGAGATACGCAGTATTTT.

V is TRBV25-1 and J is TRBJ2-5; 7 nucleotides match TRBD2. The germline V gene has CDR1 MGHDK and CDR2 SYGVNS. The trim removed 6 bases at V and 5 bases at J, leaving 9 bases unmatched. This CDR3 comprises 14 residues. CDR3 coding DNA: TGTGCCAGCAGCTTAAAGGGAGGGCAGGAGACCCAGTACTTC. Residues: CASSLKGGQETQYF. The whole variable domain, remainder taken from reference TRBV25-1 and TRBJ2-5, is EADIYQTPRYLVIGTGKKITLECSQTMGHDKMYWYQQDPGMELHLIHYSYGVNSTEKGDLSSESTVSRIRTEHFPLTLESARPSHTSQYLCASSLKGGQETQYFGPGTRLLVL.

This clone was counted once. The chain carries TRBV6-2 or TRBV6-3 and TRBJ2-7; 11 bases are a match to TRBD2. V lost 6 bases, J lost 4 bases, and 14 bases stayed unmatched. The CDR3 has 17 residues. Germline V gives CDR1 MNHEY, CDR2 SVGEGT. The CDR3, as DNA: TGTGCCAGCAGCAACATCCTGAGACTAGCGGGAACGTACGAGCAGTACTTC. Protein: CASSNILRLAGTYEQYF.

This sequence joins TRBV28 and TRBJ2-2, with 11 nucleotides matching TRBD2. Germline CDR1 reads MDHEN; CDR2 reads SYDVKM. V was pared by 7 bases and J by 8 bases, with 12 bases of the junction left unmatched. CDR3 length: 16 residues. Here the CDR3 DNA reads TGTGCCAGCACCTTGGCGACTAGCGGGACTAATGGGGAGCTGTTTTTT. Translating it yields CASTLATSGTNGELFF.

The chain employs TRBV18 and TRBJ1-1; D is perhaps TRBD1 (6 bases). The length of the CDR3 is 15 residues. V lost 5 bases and J lost 1, with 14 bases in between. Germline assignment: CDR1 KGHSH and CDR2 LQKENI. The CDR3 sequence is CASSSEGHANTEAFF. CDR3 bases: TGTGCCAGCTCATCCGAGGGACATGCGAACACTGAAGCTTTCTTT.

The rearrangement uses TRBV5-4 and TRBJ2-7; 9 nucleotides align to TRBD2. Germline loops: CDR1 SGHNT, CDR2 YYREEE (reference sequence). The length of the CDR3 is 13 residues. Trimming at V came to 4 bases and at J to 4 bases, leaving 3 bases not matched to a gene. As DNA, the CDR3 is TGTGCCAGCAGCGCGGGAGGGATTTACGAGCAGTACTTC. Protein product: CASSAGGIYEQYF.

The chain joins TRBV28 to TRBJ2-5, with D perhaps assigned TRBD1 or TRBD2 (5 bases each). The CDR3 has 15 amino acids. Trimming cost V 6 bases and J 9 bases, with 23 bases left between them. Germline CDR1 and CDR2: MDHEN and SYDVKM. CDR3 sequence (DNA): TGTGCCAGCAGCCCCCCCAGGGATGAAACAGCGGCCCAGTACTTC. Translation gives CASSPPRDETAAQYF.

The rearrangement joins TRBV28 to TRBJ2-2; D gene ambiguous. Between the trimmed V and J ends, which lost 6 bases and 2 bases, there was a span of 13 bases. The CDR3 is 15 amino acids. Germline V gives CDR1 MDHEN, CDR2 SYDVKM. CDR3 nucleotides: TGTGCCAGCAGGATTTTGAAGGGAAACACCGGGGAGCTGTTTTTT. Translating it yields CASRILKGNTGELFF. Together with reference TRBV28 and TRBJ2-2, the CDR3 gives the full variable domain: DVKVTQSSRYLVKRTGEKVFLECVQDMDHENMFWYRQDPGLGLRLIYFSYDVKMKEKGDIPEGYSVSREKKERFSLILESASTNQTSMYLCASRILKGNTGELFFGEGSRLTVL.

This clone was seen only a few times. This chain joins TRBV2 and TRBJ1-6, with D uncertain. This CDR3 spans 14 amino acids. V was pared by 4 bases and J by 10 bases, with 14 bases between. Per germline, CDR1 SNHLY and CDR2 FYNNEI. The CDR3 sequence is CASSGGSLESPLHF. The DNA of the CDR3 is TGTGCCAGCAGTGGGGGTTCCCTAGAATCACCCCTCCACTTT.

This chain uses TRBV19 with TRBJ2-4; D possibly corresponds to TRBD1 (6 bases). The CDR3 runs 15 residues. The germline V gene has CDR1 LNHDA and CDR2 SQIVND (reference sequence). The V end lost 1 base, the J end lost 7 bases, and 14 bases lay between the germline ends. The CDR3 sequence is CASSIVYDRWNIQYF. CDR3 bases: TGTGCCAGTAGTATAGTATACGACAGGTGGAACATTCAGTACTTC.